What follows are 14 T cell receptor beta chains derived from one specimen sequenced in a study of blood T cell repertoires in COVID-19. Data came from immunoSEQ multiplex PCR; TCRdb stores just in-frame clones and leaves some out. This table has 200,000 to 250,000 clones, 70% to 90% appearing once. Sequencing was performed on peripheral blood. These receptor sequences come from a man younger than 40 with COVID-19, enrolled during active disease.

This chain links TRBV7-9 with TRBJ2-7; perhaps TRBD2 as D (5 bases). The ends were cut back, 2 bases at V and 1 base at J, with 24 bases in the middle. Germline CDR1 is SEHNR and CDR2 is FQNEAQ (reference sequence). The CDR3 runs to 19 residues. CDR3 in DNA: TGTGCCAGCAGCTTACGAAGGGCAGTATCGTCGGGAAATTCCTACGAGCAGTACTTC. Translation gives CASSLRRAVSSGNSYEQYF.

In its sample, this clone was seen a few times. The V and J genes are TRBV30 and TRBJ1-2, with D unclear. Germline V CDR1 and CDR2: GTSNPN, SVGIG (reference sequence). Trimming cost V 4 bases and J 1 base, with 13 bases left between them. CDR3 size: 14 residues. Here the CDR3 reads CAWTRMRVNYGYTF. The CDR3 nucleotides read TGTGCCTGGACAAGGATGAGGGTTAACTATGGCTACACCTTC.

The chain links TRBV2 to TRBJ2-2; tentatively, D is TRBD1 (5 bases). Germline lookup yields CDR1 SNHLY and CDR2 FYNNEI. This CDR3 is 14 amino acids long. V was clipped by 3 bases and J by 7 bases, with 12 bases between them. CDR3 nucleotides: TGTGCCAGCAGTGAGGGGCCAGGGATCGGGGAGCTGTTTTTT. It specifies CASSEGPGIGELFF.

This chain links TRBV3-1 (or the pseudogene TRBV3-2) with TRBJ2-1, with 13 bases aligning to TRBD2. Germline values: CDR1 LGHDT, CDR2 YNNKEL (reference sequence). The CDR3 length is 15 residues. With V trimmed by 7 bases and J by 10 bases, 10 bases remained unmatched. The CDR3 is CASMGRTSGGPEQFF. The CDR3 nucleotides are TGTGCCAGCATGGGGAGGACTAGCGGGGGACCAGAGCAGTTCTTC.

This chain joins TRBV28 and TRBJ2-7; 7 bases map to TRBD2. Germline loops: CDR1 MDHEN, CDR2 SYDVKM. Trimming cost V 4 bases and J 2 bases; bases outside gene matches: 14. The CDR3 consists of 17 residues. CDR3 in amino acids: CASSSAEAGVGPYEQYF. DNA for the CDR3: TGTGCCAGCAGTTCGGCAGAGGCGGGAGTCGGTCCCTACGAGCAGTACTTC. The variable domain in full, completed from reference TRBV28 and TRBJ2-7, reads DVKVTQSSRYLVKRTGEKVFLECVQDMDHENMFWYRQDPGLGLRLIYFSYDVKMKEKGDIPEGYSVSREKKERFSLILESASTNQTSMYLCASSSAEAGVGPYEQYFGPGTRLTVT.

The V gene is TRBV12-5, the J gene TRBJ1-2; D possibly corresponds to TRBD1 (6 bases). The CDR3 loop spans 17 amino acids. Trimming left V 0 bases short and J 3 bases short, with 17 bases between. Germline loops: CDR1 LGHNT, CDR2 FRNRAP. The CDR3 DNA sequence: TGTGCTAGTGGTTTGGTACTCGGGGGGCGAGGGGACTATGGCTACACCTTC. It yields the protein CASGLVLGGRGDYGYTF.

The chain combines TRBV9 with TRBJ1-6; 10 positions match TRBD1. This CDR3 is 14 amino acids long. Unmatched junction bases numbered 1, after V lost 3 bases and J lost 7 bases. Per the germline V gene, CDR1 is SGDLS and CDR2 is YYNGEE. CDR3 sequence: CASSGQGANSPLHF. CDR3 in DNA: TGTGCCAGCAGCGGACAGGGGGCGAATTCACCCCTCCACTTT.

The CDR3 bases are TGTGCCAGCAGTCCCCCGGGACTAGCGGGGGGCACAGATACGCAGTATTTT. This gives the protein CASSPPGLAGGTDTQYF. This rearrangement joins TRBV6-6 to TRBJ2-3; 14 nucleotides line up with TRBD2. Germline V gene lookup returns CDR1 MNHNY and CDR2 SVGAGI (reference sequence). Trimming cost V 5 bases and J 1 base; bases outside gene matches: 5. The CDR3 spans 17 residues.

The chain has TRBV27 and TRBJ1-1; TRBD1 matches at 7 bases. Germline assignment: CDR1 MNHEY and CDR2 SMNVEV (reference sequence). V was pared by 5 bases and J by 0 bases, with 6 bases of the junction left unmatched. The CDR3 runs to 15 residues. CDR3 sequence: CASSPRQGMNTEAFF. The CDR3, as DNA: TGTGCCAGCAGTCCCAGACAGGGCATGAACACTGAAGCTTTCTTT.

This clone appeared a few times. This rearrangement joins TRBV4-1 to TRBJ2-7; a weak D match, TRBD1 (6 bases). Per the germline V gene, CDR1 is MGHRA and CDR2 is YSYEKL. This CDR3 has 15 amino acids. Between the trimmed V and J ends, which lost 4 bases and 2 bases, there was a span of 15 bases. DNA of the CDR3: TGCGCCAGCAGCCTACAGTACGAGGGGGCCTACGAGCAGTACTTC. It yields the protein CASSLQYEGAYEQYF.

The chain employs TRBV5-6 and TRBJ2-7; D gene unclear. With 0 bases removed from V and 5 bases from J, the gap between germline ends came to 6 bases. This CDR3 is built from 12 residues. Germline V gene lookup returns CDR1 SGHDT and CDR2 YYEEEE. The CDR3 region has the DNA TGTGCCAGCAGCTTGGGGGCGCACGAGCAGTACTTC. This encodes CASSLGAHEQYF.

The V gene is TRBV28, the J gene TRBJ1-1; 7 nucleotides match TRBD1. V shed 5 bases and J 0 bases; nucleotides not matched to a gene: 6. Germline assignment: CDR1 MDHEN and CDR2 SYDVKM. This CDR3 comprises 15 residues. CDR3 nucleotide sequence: TGTGCCAGCAGTGCCTCGACAGGGATGAACACTGAAGCTTTCTTT. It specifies CASSASTGMNTEAFF.

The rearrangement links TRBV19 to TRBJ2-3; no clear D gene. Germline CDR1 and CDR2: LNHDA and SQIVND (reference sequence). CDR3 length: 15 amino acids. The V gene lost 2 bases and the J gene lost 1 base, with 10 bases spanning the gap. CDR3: CASSIIEAGTDTQYF. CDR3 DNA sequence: TGTGCCAGTAGTATAATTGAGGCGGGCACAGATACGCAGTATTTT.

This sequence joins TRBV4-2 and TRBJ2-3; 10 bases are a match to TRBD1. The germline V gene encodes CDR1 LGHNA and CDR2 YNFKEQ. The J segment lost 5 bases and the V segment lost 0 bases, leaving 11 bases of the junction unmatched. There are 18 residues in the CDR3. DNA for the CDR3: TGTGCCAGCAGCCAAGATAGAGTCAGGACAGGGGGTGGAGATACGCAGTATTTT. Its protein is CASSQDRVRTGGGDTQYF.